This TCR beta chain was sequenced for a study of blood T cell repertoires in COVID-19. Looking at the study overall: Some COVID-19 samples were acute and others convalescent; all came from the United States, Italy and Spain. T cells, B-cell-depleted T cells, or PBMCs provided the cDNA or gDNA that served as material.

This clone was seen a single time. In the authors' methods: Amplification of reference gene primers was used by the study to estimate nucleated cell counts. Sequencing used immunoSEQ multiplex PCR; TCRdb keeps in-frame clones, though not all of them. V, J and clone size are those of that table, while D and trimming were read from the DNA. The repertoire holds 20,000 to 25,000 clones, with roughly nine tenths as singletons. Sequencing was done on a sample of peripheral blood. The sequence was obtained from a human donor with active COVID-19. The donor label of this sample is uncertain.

The CDR3 reads CASIQGTSGRGEQFF. DNA for the CDR3: TGTGCCAGCATCCAAGGTACTAGCGGGAGAGGTGAGCAGTTCTTC. The V gene is TRBV6-6, the J gene TRBJ2-1; TRBD2 aligns across 11 bases. The CDR3 is made up of 15 amino acids. Germline assignment: CDR1 MNHNY and CDR2 SVGAGI (reference sequence). With V trimmed by 7 bases and J by 9 bases, 11 bases remained unmatched.